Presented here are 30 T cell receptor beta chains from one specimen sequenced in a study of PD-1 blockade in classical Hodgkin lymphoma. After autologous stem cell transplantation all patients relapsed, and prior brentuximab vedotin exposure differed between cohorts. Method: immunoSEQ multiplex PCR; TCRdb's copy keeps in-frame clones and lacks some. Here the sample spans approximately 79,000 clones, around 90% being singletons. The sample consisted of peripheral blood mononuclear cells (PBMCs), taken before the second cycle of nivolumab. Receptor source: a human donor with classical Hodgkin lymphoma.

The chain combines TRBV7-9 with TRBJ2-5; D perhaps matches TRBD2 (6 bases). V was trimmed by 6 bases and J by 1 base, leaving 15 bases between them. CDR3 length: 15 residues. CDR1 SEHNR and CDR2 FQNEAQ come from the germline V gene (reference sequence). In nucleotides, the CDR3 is TGTGCCAGCAGGGTTGCGGGGTCCATCCAAGAGACCCAGTACTTC. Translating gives CASRVAGSIQETQYF.

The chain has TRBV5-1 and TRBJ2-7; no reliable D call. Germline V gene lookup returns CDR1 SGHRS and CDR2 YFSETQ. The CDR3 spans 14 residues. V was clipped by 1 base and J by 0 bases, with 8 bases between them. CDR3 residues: CASSLSASSYEQYF. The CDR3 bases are TGCGCCAGCAGCTTGTCGGCCAGCTCCTACGAGCAGTACTTC.

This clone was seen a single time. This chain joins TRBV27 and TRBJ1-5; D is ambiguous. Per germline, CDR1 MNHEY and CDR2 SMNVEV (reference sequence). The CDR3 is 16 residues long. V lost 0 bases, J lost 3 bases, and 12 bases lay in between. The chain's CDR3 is CASSLSAGLHNQPQHF. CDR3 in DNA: TGTGCCAGCAGTTTATCGGCCGGGCTCCACAATCAGCCCCAGCATTTT.

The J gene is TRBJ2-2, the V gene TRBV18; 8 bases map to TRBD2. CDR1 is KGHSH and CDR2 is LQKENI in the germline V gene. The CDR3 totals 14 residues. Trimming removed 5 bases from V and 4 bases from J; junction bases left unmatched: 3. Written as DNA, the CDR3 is TGTGCCAGCTCAAGGACTAGCATCACCGGGGAGCTGTTTTTT. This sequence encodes CASSRTSITGELFF. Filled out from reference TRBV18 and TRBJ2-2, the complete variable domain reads NAGVMQNPRHLVRRRGQEARLRCSPMKGHSHVYWYRQLPEEGLKFMVYLQKENIIDESGMPKERFSAEFPKEGPSILRIQQVVRGDSAAYFCASSRTSITGELFFGEGSRLTVL.

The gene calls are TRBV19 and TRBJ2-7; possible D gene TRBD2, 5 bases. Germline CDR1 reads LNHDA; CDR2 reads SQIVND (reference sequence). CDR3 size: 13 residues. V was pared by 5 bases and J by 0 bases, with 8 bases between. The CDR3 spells CASSRRASYEQYF. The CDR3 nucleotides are TGTGCCAGTAGTCGGCGGGCCTCCTACGAGCAGTACTTC.

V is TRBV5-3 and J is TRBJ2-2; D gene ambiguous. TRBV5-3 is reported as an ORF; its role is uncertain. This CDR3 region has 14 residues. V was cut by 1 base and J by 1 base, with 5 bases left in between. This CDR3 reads CARSLSGNTGELFF. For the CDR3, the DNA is TGTGCCAGAAGCTTGTCCGGGAACACCGGGGAGCTGTTTTTT.

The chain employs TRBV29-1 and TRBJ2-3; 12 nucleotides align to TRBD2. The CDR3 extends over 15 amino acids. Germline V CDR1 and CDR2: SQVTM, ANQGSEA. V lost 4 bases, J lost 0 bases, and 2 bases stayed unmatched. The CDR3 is CSVVGTSGSTDTQYF. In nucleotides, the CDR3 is TGCAGCGTTGTGGGGACTAGCGGGAGCACAGATACGCAGTATTTT.

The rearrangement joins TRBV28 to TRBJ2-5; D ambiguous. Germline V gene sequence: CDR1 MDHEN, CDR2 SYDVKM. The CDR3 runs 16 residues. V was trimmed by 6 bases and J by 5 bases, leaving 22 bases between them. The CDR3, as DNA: TGTGCCAGCAGACCCTTTCCGGGCCGCCGCCCGGAGACCCAGTACTTC. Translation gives CASRPFPGRRPETQYF.

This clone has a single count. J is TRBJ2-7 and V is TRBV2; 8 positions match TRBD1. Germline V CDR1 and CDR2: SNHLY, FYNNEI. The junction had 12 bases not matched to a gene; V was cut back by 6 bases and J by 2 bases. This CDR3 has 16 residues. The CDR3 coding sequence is TGTGCCAGCAGGGATTGGACAGGGCCCTCTCCCTACGAGCAGTACTTC. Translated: CASRDWTGPSPYEQYF.

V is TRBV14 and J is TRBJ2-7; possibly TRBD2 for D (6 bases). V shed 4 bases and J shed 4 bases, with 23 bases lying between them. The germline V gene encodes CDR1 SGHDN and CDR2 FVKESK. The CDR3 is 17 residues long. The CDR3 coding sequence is TGTGCCAGCAGCCCGAGGGGAGTTCGGGGGTTAGATTACGAGCAGTACTTC. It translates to CASSPRGVRGLDYEQYF.

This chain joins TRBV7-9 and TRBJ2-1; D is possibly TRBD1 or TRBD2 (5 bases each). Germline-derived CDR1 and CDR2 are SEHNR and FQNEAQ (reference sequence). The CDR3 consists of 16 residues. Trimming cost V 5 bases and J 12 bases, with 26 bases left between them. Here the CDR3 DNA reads TGTGCCAGCAGCCAGGCCCCAGGCGTCGGGGCCCAGGGGCAGTTCTTC. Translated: CASSQAPGVGAQGQFF.

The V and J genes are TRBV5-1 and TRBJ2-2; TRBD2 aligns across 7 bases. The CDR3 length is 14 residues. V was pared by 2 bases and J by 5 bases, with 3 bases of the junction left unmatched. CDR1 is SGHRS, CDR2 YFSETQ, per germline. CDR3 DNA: TGCGCCAGCAGCTTTACTAGCGTAACCGGGGAGCTGTTTTTT. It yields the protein CASSFTSVTGELFF.

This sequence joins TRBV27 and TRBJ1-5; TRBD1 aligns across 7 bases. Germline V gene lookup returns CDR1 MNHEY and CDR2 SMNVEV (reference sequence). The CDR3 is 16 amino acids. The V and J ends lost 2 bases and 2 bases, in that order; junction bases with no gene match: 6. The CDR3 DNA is TGTGCCAGCAGTTTAAAAGGACAGGCCCGCAATCAGCCCCAGCATTTT. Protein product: CASSLKGQARNQPQHF.

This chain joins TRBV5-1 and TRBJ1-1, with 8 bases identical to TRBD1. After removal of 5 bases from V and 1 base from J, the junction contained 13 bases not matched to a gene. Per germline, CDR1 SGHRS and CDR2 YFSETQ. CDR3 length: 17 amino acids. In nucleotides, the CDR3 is TGCGCCAGCAGACCGTACCGGGACAGGAGGGGGAACACTGAAGCTTTCTTT. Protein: CASRPYRDRRGNTEAFF.

The CDR3: CASSPPTSASSTGELFF. Written as DNA, the CDR3 is TGTGCCAGTAGTCCCCCGACTAGCGCGAGCAGCACCGGGGAGCTGTTTTTT. The V gene is TRBV19, the J gene TRBJ2-2; 8 positions agree with TRBD2. Per germline, CDR1 LNHDA and CDR2 SQIVND (reference sequence). This CDR3 is built from 17 residues. V was clipped by 5 bases and J by 4 bases; unmatched bases: 12.

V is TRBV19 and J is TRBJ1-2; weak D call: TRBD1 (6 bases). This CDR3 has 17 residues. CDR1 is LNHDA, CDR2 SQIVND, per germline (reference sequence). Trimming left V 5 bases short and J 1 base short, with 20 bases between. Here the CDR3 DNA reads TGTGCCAGTAGTGTCGCGGTATCCGGGACAAATAACTATGGCTACACCTTC. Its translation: CASSVAVSGTNNYGYTF.

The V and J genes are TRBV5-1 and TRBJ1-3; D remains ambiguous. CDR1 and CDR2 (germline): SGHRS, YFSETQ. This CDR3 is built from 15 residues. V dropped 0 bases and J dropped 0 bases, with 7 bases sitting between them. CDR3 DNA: TGCGCCAGCAGCTTGGATGTGAGCTCTGGAAACACCATATATTTT. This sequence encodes CASSLDVSSGNTIYF.

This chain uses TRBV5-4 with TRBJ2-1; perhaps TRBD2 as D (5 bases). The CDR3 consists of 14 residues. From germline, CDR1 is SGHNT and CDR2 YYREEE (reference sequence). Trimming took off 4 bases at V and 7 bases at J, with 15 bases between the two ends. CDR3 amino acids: CASSGIRRRNEQFF. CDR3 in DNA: TGTGCCAGCAGCGGGATACGAAGGAGGAATGAGCAGTTCTTC.

CDR3 region: CASSIGTVAYEKLFF. The CDR3 nucleotides are TGTGCCAGTAGTATAGGGACTGTCGCTTACGAAAAACTGTTTTTT. This chain joins TRBV19 and TRBJ1-4; D is unresolved. CDR1 is LNHDA, CDR2 SQIVND, per germline (reference sequence). This CDR3 comprises 15 residues. V lost 1 base, J lost 8 bases, and 14 bases lay in between.

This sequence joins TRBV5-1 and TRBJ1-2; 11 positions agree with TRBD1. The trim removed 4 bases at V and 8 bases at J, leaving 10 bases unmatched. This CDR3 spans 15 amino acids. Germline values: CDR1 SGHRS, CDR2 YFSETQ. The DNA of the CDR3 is TGCGCCAGCAGCACCCCAGGACAGGGGGCTGGGGGCTACACCTTC. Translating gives CASSTPGQGAGGYTF.

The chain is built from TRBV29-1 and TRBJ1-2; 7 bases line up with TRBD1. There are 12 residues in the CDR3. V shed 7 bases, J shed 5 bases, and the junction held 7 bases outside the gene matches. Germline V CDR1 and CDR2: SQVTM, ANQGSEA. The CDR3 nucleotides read TGCAGCGCCGGGACAGCGACTTATGGCTACACCTTC. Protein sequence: CSAGTATYGYTF.

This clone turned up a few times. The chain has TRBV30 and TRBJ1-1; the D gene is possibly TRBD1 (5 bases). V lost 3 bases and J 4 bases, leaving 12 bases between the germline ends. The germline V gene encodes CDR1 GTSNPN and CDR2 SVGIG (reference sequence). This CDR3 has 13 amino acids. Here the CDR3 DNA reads TGTGCCTGGAGCCTCAGGGATTTCACTGAAGCTTTCTTT. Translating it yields CAWSLRDFTEAFF.

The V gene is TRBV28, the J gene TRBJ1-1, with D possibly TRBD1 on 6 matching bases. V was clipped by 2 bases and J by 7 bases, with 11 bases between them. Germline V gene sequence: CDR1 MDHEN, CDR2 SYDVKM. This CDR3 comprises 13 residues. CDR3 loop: CASSLIGDNEAFF. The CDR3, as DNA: TGTGCCAGCAGTTTAATTGGGGACAATGAAGCTTTCTTT.

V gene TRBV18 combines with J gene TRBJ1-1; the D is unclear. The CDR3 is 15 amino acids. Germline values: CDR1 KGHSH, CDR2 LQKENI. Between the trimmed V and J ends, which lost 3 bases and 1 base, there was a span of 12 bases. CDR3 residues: CASSPGWSGNTEAFF. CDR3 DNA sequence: TGTGCCAGCTCACCCGGGTGGTCGGGGAACACTGAAGCTTTCTTT.

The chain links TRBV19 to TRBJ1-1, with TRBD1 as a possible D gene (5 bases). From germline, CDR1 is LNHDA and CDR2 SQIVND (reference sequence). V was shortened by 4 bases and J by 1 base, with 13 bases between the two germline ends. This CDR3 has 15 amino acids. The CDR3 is CASSTPRRGNTEAFF. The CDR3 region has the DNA TGTGCCAGTAGTACCCCCCGGAGGGGGAACACTGAAGCTTTCTTT.

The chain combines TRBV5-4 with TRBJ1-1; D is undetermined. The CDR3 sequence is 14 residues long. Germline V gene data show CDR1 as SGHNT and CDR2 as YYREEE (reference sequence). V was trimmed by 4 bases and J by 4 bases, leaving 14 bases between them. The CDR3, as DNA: TGTGCCAGCAGCCAAGTGGGATGGGCCACTGAAGCTTTCTTT. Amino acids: CASSQVGWATEAFF.

CDR3 residues: CASSSLGTSGKGNIQYF. The CDR3 DNA reads as TGTGCCAGCAGCTCCCTAGGGACTAGCGGGAAGGGAAACATTCAGTACTTC. This chain links TRBV7-9 with TRBJ2-4; the match to TRBD2 covers 13 bases. V shed 4 bases and J 6 bases; nucleotides not matched to a gene: 9. The CDR3 is 17 residues long. Per germline, CDR1 SEHNR and CDR2 FQNEAQ (reference sequence).

The CDR3 spells CASSPGAYHIYF. CDR3 DNA: TGTGCCAGCAGCCCTGGGGCCTATCACATATATTTT. This chain connects TRBV14 to TRBJ1-3; D is perhaps TRBD1 (5 bases). This CDR3 spans 12 amino acids. V shed 4 bases and J shed 12 bases, with 13 bases lying between them. CDR1 is SGHDN and CDR2 is FVKESK in the germline V gene.

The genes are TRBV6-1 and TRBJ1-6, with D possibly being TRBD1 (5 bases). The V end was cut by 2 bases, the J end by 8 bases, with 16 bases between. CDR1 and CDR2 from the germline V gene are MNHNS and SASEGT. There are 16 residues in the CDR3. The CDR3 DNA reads TGTGCCAGCAGTGAACAGACTGGGACGGGATATTCACCCCTCCACTTT. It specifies CASSEQTGTGYSPLHF.

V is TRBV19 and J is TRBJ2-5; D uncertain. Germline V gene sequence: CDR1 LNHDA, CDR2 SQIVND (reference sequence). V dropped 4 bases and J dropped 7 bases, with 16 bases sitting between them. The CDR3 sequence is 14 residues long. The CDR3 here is CASSTSGPLGTQYF. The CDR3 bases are TGTGCCAGTAGTACCTCAGGTCCTCTAGGGACCCAGTACTTC.